This entry describes one T cell receptor (beta chain). The data were obtained in a study of blood T cell repertoires in COVID-19. At the level of the study: PBMCs, B-cell-depleted T cells, or T cells were the source of the cDNA or gDNA that made up the material.

Clones were sequenced by immunoSEQ multiplex PCR, and TCRdb holds only the in-frame ones, with some missing. The table has fewer than 250,000 clones, approximately 90% seen once. The germline CDR1 and CDR2 sequences are DFQATT and SNEGSKA (reference sequence). Deletions cut 6 bases from V and 2 bases from J, with 16 bases between. This CDR3 comprises 14 residues. The specimen sequenced was peripheral blood. This TCR was recovered from a man aged 25 to 40 with COVID-19, enrolled during active disease. The gene calls are TRBV20-1 and TRBJ1-2; D gene uncertain. The CDR3, as DNA: TGCAGTGCGAGTGGTGAGGGCCTAAACTATGGCTACACCTTC. Translated: CSASGEGLNYGYTF.